Each of the 27 T cell receptor beta chains below was sequenced from the same sample in a study of shared clonotypes between healthy human individuals. Libraries were prepared by immunoSEQ multiplex PCR; TCRdb keeps only in-frame clonotypes and omits some of them. The sample yields 2 million to 2.5 million clones, 95% seen once. Source material: naive CD4+ T cells sorted from blood. Subset indicated: CD45RA+ positively selected. These TCRs come from a man between 18 and 29 years old in good health.

V is TRBV11-3 and J is TRBJ2-3; D perhaps matches TRBD1 (6 bases). The germline V and J ends were trimmed by 0 bases and 6 bases, with 13 bases remaining between them. The CDR3 length is 15 residues. Germline V CDR1 and CDR2: SGHNT, YENEEA. The DNA for the CDR3 is TGTGCCAGCAGCTTAGAGGGACATCCCGAGGATACGCAGTATTTT. This codes for CASSLEGHPEDTQYF. Looking up the rest from reference TRBV11-3 and TRBJ2-3 gives the full variable domain: EAGVVQSPRYKIIEKKQPVAFWCNPISGHNTLYWYLQNLGQGPELLIRYENEEAVDDSQLPKDRFSAERLKGVDSTLKIQPAELGDSAVYLCASSLEGHPEDTQYFGPGTRLTVL.

This chain uses TRBV7-3 with TRBJ1-1, with D maybe TRBD1 (6 bases). Germline CDR1 is SGHTA and CDR2 is FQGTGA. V was trimmed by 5 bases and J by 4 bases, leaving 11 bases between them. The CDR3 is 13 amino acids. CDR3 amino acids: CASSPTGPTEAFF. CDR3 coding DNA: TGTGCCAGCAGCCCTACAGGGCCCACTGAAGCTTTCTTT.

V gene TRBV7-2 combines with J gene TRBJ2-1, with TRBD2 matching over 9 bases. This CDR3 region has 15 residues. Germline trimming cut 5 bases from V and 3 bases from J; bases unmatched to any gene: 5. CDR1 SGHTA and CDR2 FQGNSA come from the germline V gene. CDR3: CASSKLAGDYNEQFF. DNA for the CDR3: TGTGCCAGCAGCAAACTAGCGGGCGACTACAATGAGCAGTTCTTC.

This chain links TRBV10-3 with TRBJ1-5, with no clear D. Trimming stripped 0 bases from V and 6 bases from J, with 9 bases between. From germline, CDR1 is ENHRY and CDR2 SYGVKD. This CDR3 spans 14 amino acids. For the CDR3, the DNA is TGTGCCATCAGTGAGTCGAAGGATGCTCAGCCCCAGCATTTT. It is translated as CAISESKDAQPQHF.

The V call is TRBV29-1, the J call TRBJ2-7, with 8 bases that match TRBD2. The CDR3 runs to 16 residues. Germline trimming cut 8 bases from V and 0 bases from J; bases unmatched to any gene: 15. Germline V gene lookup returns CDR1 SQVTM and CDR2 ANQGSEA. The CDR3 here is CSPDPLGRGDSYEQYF. As DNA, the CDR3 is TGCAGCCCTGACCCGCTTGGGCGGGGGGACTCCTACGAGCAGTACTTC.

The chain recombines TRBV5-4 with TRBJ1-2, with D possibly TRBD1 on 5 matching bases. CDR1 SGHNT and CDR2 YYREEE come from the germline V gene (reference sequence). V was trimmed by 5 bases and J by 8 bases, leaving 19 bases between them. The length of the CDR3 is 14 residues. The CDR3 nucleotides read TGTGCCAGCAGTCGTTCGACAGCTACGGGAGGCTACACCTTC. Translated: CASSRSTATGGYTF.

The chain carries TRBV18 and TRBJ1-6; TRBD1 is a possible D gene (5 bases). The length of the CDR3 is 14 residues. Germline V lookup: CDR1 KGHSH, CDR2 LQKENI. V lost 2 bases and J lost 11, with 13 bases in between. The CDR3 is CASSPGSQGPPLHF. In DNA, the CDR3 is TGTGCCAGCTCACCAGGGTCCCAGGGCCCACCCCTCCACTTT.

V usage is TRBV6-5 and J usage is TRBJ1-3; no reliable D call. Trimming removed 6 bases from V and 8 bases from J, with 20 bases in between. Germline CDR1 MNHEY, CDR2 SVGAGI. CDR3 length: 15 residues. The CDR3 nucleotides are TGTGCCAGCAGCCCCTCCGACCTCTTCGGGGACACCATATATTTT. Translating it yields CASSPSDLFGDTIYF.

The chain has TRBV4-2 and TRBJ2-5; 8 nucleotides line up with TRBD2. The CDR3 runs to 13 residues. Germline trimming cut 4 bases from V and 2 bases from J; bases unmatched to any gene: 0. Germline CDR1 reads LGHNA; CDR2 reads YNFKEQ. The CDR3: CASSPSGQETQYF. DNA for the CDR3: TGTGCCAGCAGCCCTAGCGGGCAAGAGACCCAGTACTTC.

The J gene is TRBJ2-5, the V gene TRBV11-2, with D hard to call. The CDR3 length is 14 residues. The V end lost 8 bases, the J end lost 0 bases, and 13 bases lay between the germline ends. Per germline, CDR1 SGHAT and CDR2 FQNNGV. The DNA for the CDR3 is TGTGCCAGCTCCAGGACCCTCAACCAAGAGACCCAGTACTTC. It is translated as CASSRTLNQETQYF.

The rearrangement uses TRBV6-1 and TRBJ2-7; 11 bases agree with TRBD2. V dropped 11 bases and J dropped 4; count of bases not matched to a gene: 13. In germline, CDR1 is MNHNS, CDR2 SASEGT. This CDR3 contains 15 residues. The CDR3, as DNA: TGTGCCGCCGGGACTAGCGGACGTTCTAGGTACGAGCAGTACTTC. It yields the protein CAAGTSGRSRYEQYF.

This clone was found once. V and J are TRBV2 and TRBJ2-2, with D uncertain. V was cut by 6 bases and J by 6 bases, with 11 bases left in between. Per germline, CDR1 SNHLY and CDR2 FYNNEI. The CDR3 is made up of 13 amino acids. The CDR3 protein is CASRGDASGELFF. CDR3 bases: TGTGCCAGCAGGGGTGACGCGTCCGGGGAGCTGTTTTTT.

CDR3 nucleotides: TGTGCCAGCACTCGCTCAGGGGGGGGCAATCAGCCCCAGCATTTT. Translation: CASTRSGGGNQPQHF. This chain uses TRBV28 with TRBJ1-5, with 7 nucleotides matching TRBD1. The CDR3 is 15 residues long. Germline V gene lookup returns CDR1 MDHEN and CDR2 SYDVKM. V shed 7 bases, J shed 2 bases, and the junction held 8 bases outside the gene matches.

This clone has only a few counts. The V gene is TRBV30, the J gene TRBJ1-3; D call uncertain. Germline CDR1 GTSNPN, CDR2 SVGIG (reference sequence). The CDR3 runs 12 residues. Trimming shortened V by 5 bases and J by 0 bases, and 5 bases separated the two germline ends. The CDR3: CAWSNSGNTIYF. CDR3 nucleotides: TGTGCCTGGTCCAACTCTGGAAACACCATATATTTT.

This chain links TRBV30 with TRBJ1-6; 10 bases agree with TRBD1. The CDR3 runs 16 residues. With 1 base clipped from V and 1 base from J, the junction kept 1 base outside the gene matches. Per the germline V gene, CDR1 is GTSNPN and CDR2 is SVGIG (reference sequence). CDR3 in amino acids: CAWSGTGGSYNSPLHF. The CDR3 DNA follows: TGTGCCTGGAGTGGGACAGGGGGTTCCTATAATTCACCCCTCCACTTT.

The J gene is TRBJ2-5, the V gene TRBV7-2; 10 positions agree with TRBD2. This CDR3 contains 14 residues. Germline loops: CDR1 SGHTA, CDR2 FQGNSA. V gave up 5 bases and J gave up 7 bases; unmatched junction bases: 7. CDR3 region: CASSARTSGGTQYF. CDR3 DNA: TGTGCCAGCAGCGCTCGGACTAGCGGAGGGACCCAGTACTTC.

CDR3 nucleotide sequence: TGCGCCAGCAGCTTGGACTGGCCGTTCAACAATGAGCAGTTCTTC. Its translation: CASSLDWPFNNEQFF. The chain recombines TRBV5-1 with TRBJ2-1; D is ambiguous. Germline lookup yields CDR1 SGHRS and CDR2 YFSETQ. Trimming removed 0 bases from V and 5 bases from J, with 12 bases in between. This CDR3 has 15 amino acids.

The chain is built from TRBV6-6 and TRBJ2-7, with 10 bases that match TRBD1. The CDR3 consists of 16 residues. CDR1 is MNHNY, CDR2 SVGAGI, per germline (reference sequence). Trimming removed 6 bases from V and 6 bases from J; junction bases left unmatched: 14. CDR3 residues: CASSSGTGVVHGEQYF. CDR3 bases: TGTGCCAGCAGCTCCGGGACAGGGGTCGTCCATGGCGAGCAGTACTTC.

The chain has TRBV4-3 and TRBJ1-1; 7 bases fit TRBD1. Looked up from germline, CDR1 is LGHNA and CDR2 is YSLEER. Losses at the gene ends were 1 base for V and 6 bases for J; bases not matched to a gene: 8. The CDR3 loop spans 15 amino acids. In nucleotides, the CDR3 is TGCGCCAGCAGCCAAGTCGGACAGGTTGGAGCTGAAGCTTTCTTT. Its translation is CASSQVGQVGAEAFF.

The rearrangement links TRBV4-2 to TRBJ2-3; TRBD2 matches 9 bases. The V segment lost 1 base and the J segment 1 base; nucleotides outside the gene matches: 24. CDR3 length equals 23 residues. From germline, CDR1 is LGHNA and CDR2 YNFKEQ. The CDR3 nucleotides read TGTGCCAGCAGCCAAGTTAGGACAGCCCCTCTAGCGGGAAAGGTACAGGGCACAGATACGCAGTATTTT. Amino acids: CASSQVRTAPLAGKVQGTDTQYF.

The CDR3 coding sequence is TGTGCCAGCAGCCCGGCCGGGACCAGGCCCCGCACAGAGCAGTTCTTC. As protein: CASSPAGTRPRTEQFF. The J gene is TRBJ2-1, the V gene TRBV5-6; D possibly matches TRBD1 or TRBD2 (5 bases each). V dropped 4 bases and J dropped 10 bases, with 24 bases sitting between them. Germline CDR1 SGHDT, CDR2 YYEEEE. CDR3 length: 16 residues.

This clone was observed once. The gene calls are TRBV5-8 and TRBJ2-7; 8 nucleotides align to TRBD1. V shed 1 base and J 4 bases; nucleotides not matched to a gene: 10. This CDR3 comprises 16 residues. The germline V gene has CDR1 SGHTS and CDR2 YDEGEE. The CDR3, as DNA: TGTGCCAGCAGCTTGACACCCGGGACAGGATCTTACGAGCAGTACTTC. It codes for CASSLTPGTGSYEQYF.

The chain uses TRBV7-9 and TRBJ1-2, with D perhaps matching TRBD1 (5 bases). From germline, CDR1 is SEHNR and CDR2 FQNEAQ (reference sequence). Trimming shortened V by 4 bases and J by 6 bases, and 9 bases separated the two germline ends. The CDR3 totals 12 residues. The CDR3 DNA sequence: TGTGCCAGCAGCTCGCAGGGTAATGGCTACACCTTC. It translates to CASSSQGNGYTF. The full variable domain, its missing parts supplied by reference TRBV7-9 and TRBJ1-2, is DTGVSQNPRHKITKRGQNVTFRCDPISEHNRLYWYRQTLGQGPEFLTYFQNEAQLEKSRLLSDRFSAERPKGSFSTLEIQRTEQGDSAMYLCASSSQGNGYTFGSGTRLTVV.

With respect to this clone: The germline gene is not matched at one end of the junction; a read error may be the cause. J is TRBJ1-5 and V is TRBV30, with D possibly TRBD1 on 6 matching bases. Germline V gene sequence: CDR1 GTSNPN, CDR2 SVGIG (reference sequence). This CDR3 is 14 amino acids long. CDR3 bases: TGTGCCTGGAGTGTGGGACCAGGGGATCAGCCCCGGCATTTT. Translated: CAWSVGPGDQPRHF. The variable domain in full, with the rest retrieved from reference TRBV30 and TRBJ1-5, is SQTIHQWPATLVQPVGSPLSLECTVEGTSNPNLYWYRQAAGRGLQLLFYSVGIGQISSEVPQNLSASRPQDRQFILSSKKLLLSDSGFYLCAWSVGPGDQPRHFGDGTRLSIL.

This rearrangement joins TRBV27 to TRBJ2-7; 8 bases align to TRBD1. With V trimmed by 4 bases and J by 7 bases, 15 bases remained unmatched. Germline V lookup: CDR1 MNHEY, CDR2 SMNVEV (reference sequence). The length of the CDR3 is 16 residues. CDR3 DNA sequence: TGTGCCAGCAGTTCAGGGGGCAAGTTTAGGCCGGAAGAGCAGTACTTC. This sequence encodes CASSSGGKFRPEEQYF.

Concerning this clone itself: The conserved final phenylalanine or tryptophan is absent from the CDR3, which likely points to a read error. The DNA is left out, because the CDR3 cannot be placed on it with certainty; the CDR3 is given as TCRdb lists it. V is TRBV30 and J is TRBJ1-2; TRBD1 was called by the table and not checked on the DNA. Germline V lookup: CDR1 GTSNPN, CDR2 SVGIG (reference sequence). The CDR3 comprises 10 residues, both ends counted. CDR3 region: CAWSGKDRDC.

The CDR3 loop reads CATSRDSGTPYNEQFF. The CDR3 DNA sequence: TGTGCCACCAGCAGAGATTCGGGGACACCGTACAATGAGCAGTTCTTC. The V and J genes are TRBV15 and TRBJ2-1; possible D gene TRBD1, 6 bases. CDR3 length: 16 residues. Trimming removed 0 bases from V and 4 bases from J, with 13 bases in between. From germline, CDR1 is LNHNV and CDR2 YYDKDF (reference sequence).